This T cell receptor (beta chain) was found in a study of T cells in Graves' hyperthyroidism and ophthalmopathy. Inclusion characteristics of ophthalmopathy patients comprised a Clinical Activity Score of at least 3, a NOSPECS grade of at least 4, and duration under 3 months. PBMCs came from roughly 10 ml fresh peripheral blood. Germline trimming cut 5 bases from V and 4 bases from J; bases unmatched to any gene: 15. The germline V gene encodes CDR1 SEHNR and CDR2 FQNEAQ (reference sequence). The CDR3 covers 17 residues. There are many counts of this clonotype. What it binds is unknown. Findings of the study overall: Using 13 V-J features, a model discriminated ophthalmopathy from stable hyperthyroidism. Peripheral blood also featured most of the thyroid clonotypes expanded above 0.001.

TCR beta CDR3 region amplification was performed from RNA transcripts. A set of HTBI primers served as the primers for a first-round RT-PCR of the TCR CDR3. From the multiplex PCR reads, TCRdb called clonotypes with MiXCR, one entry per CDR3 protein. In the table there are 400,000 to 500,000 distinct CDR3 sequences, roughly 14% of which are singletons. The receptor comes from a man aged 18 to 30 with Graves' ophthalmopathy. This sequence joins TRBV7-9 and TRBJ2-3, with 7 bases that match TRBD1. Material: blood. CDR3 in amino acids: CASSLGGPWVPPDTQYF. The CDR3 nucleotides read TGTGCCAGCAGCCTAGGGGGCCCATGGGTCCCCCCAGATACGCAGTATTTT.